This T cell receptor (beta chain) appears in the sequencing data of a study of T cells in Graves' hyperthyroidism and ophthalmopathy. TCR beta CDR3 sequences were amplified from RNA transcripts. The primer set for the first-round RT-PCR of the TCR CDR3 was HTBI. TCRdb called the multiplex PCR reads again in MiXCR, with one record for every CDR3 protein. The table records about 540,000 distinct CDR3 sequences, about 43% of them present only once. This clonotype was detected many times. The CDR3 consists of 13 residues. Germline CDR1 and CDR2: ENHRY and SYGVKD. Trimming removed 5 bases at V and 5 bases at J, with 12 bases between.

V is TRBV10-3 and J is TRBJ2-5; possibly TRBD1 or TRBD2 for D (5 bases each). The material sequenced was peripheral blood or thyroid tissue (not recorded which). The sequence was collected from a woman between 18 and 30 years old with Graves' hyperthyroidism. CDR3 protein: CAISSGTAETQYF. The CDR3 DNA is TGTGCCATCAGTTCCGGGACGGCCGAGACCCAGTACTTC.